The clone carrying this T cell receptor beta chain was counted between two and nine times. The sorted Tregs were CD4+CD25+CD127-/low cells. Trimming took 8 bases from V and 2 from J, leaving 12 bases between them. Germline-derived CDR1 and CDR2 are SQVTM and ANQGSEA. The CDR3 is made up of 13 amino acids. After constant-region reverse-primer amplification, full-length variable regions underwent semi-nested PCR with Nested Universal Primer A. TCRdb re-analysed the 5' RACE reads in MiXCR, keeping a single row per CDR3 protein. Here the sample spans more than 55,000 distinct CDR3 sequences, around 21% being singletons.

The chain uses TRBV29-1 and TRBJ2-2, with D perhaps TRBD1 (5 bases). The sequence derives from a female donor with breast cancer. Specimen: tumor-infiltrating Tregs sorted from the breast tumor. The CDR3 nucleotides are TGCAGCACACGGACACAAAACACCGGGGAGCTGTTTTTT. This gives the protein CSTRTQNTGELFF.